Listed below are T cell receptor beta chains from one sample, sequenced in a study of T cell clones after liver transplantation. Here immunoSEQ multiplex PCR was the method, and the copy in TCRdb shows in-frame clones only, minus some. The sample carries about 45,000 clones, 70% to 90% recorded once. This material consisted of CD4+ T cells from blood, taken 24 months after liver transplant. These receptors were obtained from a human patient who received a liver transplant. The graft donor may account for some of the T cells. The CDR3 runs from the conserved cysteine through the conserved F or W. D genes are given only for firm matches. Where a row states a size, it is once, few, many or the class of an expanded clone; other rows omit it.

J: TRBJ2-7; D: TRBD1; size: NA; length: 15; V: TRBV7-3; CDR3: CASSLSAGQGYEQYF; DNA: TGTGCCAGCAGCTTAAGTGCGGGACAGGGCTACGAGCAGTACTTC
J: TRBJ2-5; D: NA; size: NA; length: 12; V: TRBV19; CDR3: CASRQAGETQYF; DNA: TGTGCCAGTCGACAGGCGGGGGAGACCCAGTACTTC
J: TRBJ2-7; D: NA; size: NA; length: 12; V: TRBV2; CDR3: CASSRGAYEQYF; DNA: TGTGCCAGCAGCAGGGGGGCCTACGAGCAGTACTTC
J: TRBJ2-7; D: TRBD1; size: NA; length: 14; V: TRBV5-1; CDR3: CASSGDRGSSEQYF; DNA: TGCGCCAGCAGCGGGGACAGGGGGTCCTCCGAGCAGTACTTC
J: TRBJ2-3; D: NA; size: NA; length: 14; V: TRBV28; CDR3: CASSLRWSTDTQYF; DNA: TGTGCCAGCAGTCTACGATGGAGCACAGATACGCAGTATTTT
J: TRBJ1-3; D: NA; size: NA; length: 13; V: TRBV7-2; CDR3: CASSQGRENTIYF; DNA: TGTGCCAGCAGCCAGGGGAGGGAAAACACCATATATTTT
J: TRBJ1-6; D: TRBD1; size: few; length: 15; V: TRBV19; CDR3: CASSTDRGVGSPLHF; DNA: TGTGCCAGTAGTACGGACAGGGGAGTTGGTTCACCCCTCCACTTT
J: TRBJ2-3; D: TRBD2; size: NA; length: 16; V: TRBV27; CDR3: CASSFGRLAGARTQYF; DNA: TGTGCCAGCAGTTTTGGTCGACTAGCGGGAGCAAGGACGCAGTATTTT
J: TRBJ2-5; D: NA; size: NA; length: 14; V: TRBV7-8; CDR3: CASSLALKGETQYF; DNA: TGTGCCAGCAGCTTAGCGCTGAAGGGAGAGACCCAGTACTTC
J: TRBJ2-7; D: NA; size: NA; length: 13; V: TRBV9; CDR3: CASSVSQGYEQYF; DNA: TGTGCCAGCAGCGTTTCCCAGGGCTACGAGCAGTACTTC
J: TRBJ1-3; D: TRBD1; size: NA; length: 13; V: TRBV2; CDR3: CASRKGAGNTIYF; DNA: TGTGCCAGCAGGAAGGGGGCGGGCAACACCATATATTTT
J: TRBJ2-7; D: TRBD1; size: few; length: 15; V: TRBV27; CDR3: CASSNDRGLSYEQYF; DNA: TGTGCCAGCAGTAACGACAGGGGCCTCTCCTACGAGCAGTACTTC
J: TRBJ2-2; D: NA; size: NA; length: 15; V: TRBV5-1; CDR3: CASSPTVKYTGELFF; DNA: TGCGCCAGCAGTCCGACAGTCAAATACACCGGGGAGCTGTTTTTT
J: TRBJ1-5; D: NA; size: NA; length: 14; V: TRBV19; CDR3: CASSSGQPNQPQHF; DNA: TGTGCCAGTAGTAGCGGACAGCCCAATCAGCCCCAGCATTTT
J: TRBJ1-2; D: NA; size: few; length: 13; V: TRBV5-5; CDR3: CASSLSDNYGYTF; DNA: TGTGCCAGCAGCTTGTCAGATAACTATGGCTACACCTTC
J: TRBJ1-6; D: NA; size: NA; length: 15; V: TRBV9; CDR3: CASSVEGRTNSPLHF; DNA: TGTGCCAGCAGCGTTGAGGGACGGACGAATTCACCCCTCCACTTT
J: TRBJ2-6; D: NA; size: NA; length: 17; V: TRBV19; CDR3: CASKRDTPISGANVLTF; DNA: TGTGCCAGTAAACGGGACACACCAATCTCTGGGGCCAACGTCCTGACTTTC
J: TRBJ1-6; D: TRBD1; size: once; length: 15; V: TRBV5-6; CDR3: CASSGGQGRNSPLHF; DNA: TGTGCCAGCAGCGGGGGACAGGGGCGGAATTCACCCCTCCACTTT
J: TRBJ1-1; D: NA; size: NA; length: 16; V: TRBV7-2; CDR3: CASSFLLSLGLAEAFF; DNA: TGTGCCAGCAGCTTCCTGCTCAGTCTGGGCTTGGCTGAAGCTTTCTTT
J: TRBJ1-1; D: NA; size: few; length: 12; V: TRBV5-1; CDR3: CASSLEGIEAFF; DNA: TGCGCCAGCAGCTTGGAGGGGATTGAAGCTTTCTTT
J: TRBJ1-3; D: NA; size: NA; length: 14; V: TRBV18; CDR3: CASSPDSFRNTIYF; DNA: TGTGCCAGCTCACCCGACAGTTTTAGAAACACCATATATTTT
J: TRBJ1-2; D: NA; size: NA; length: 13; V: TRBV30; CDR3: CAWRGIGTGGYTF; DNA: TGTGCCTGGAGGGGTATAGGGACGGGGGGCTACACCTTC